This TCR beta chain came from a study of regulatory T cells in long-lasting Graves disease. Noted time point: persistent/refractory GD, antithyroid drugs over 5 years with positive TRAb. Scientists built the TCR library using RNA that was extracted from PBMCs. The CDR3 has 17 residues. Germline V gives CDR1 ENHRY, CDR2 SYGVKD. V shed 4 bases and J 8 bases; nucleotides not matched to a gene: 17. Library construction for TCR beta used iRepertoire HTBI primers and Arm-PCR of CDR3 regions. TCRdb independently ran MiXCR on the multiplex PCR reads; one entry per CDR3 protein. The sample consists of about 340,000 distinct CDR3 sequences, roughly a fifth of them appearing once. Study outcomes and limitations: TCR diversity was lower in persistent than newly diagnosed Graves' disease.

This clonotype was seen more than once but under ten times. No antigen is known for it. V gene TRBV10-3 combines with J gene TRBJ2-1, with 7 nucleotides matching TRBD2. The TCR originated in a female donor with Graves disease. Sample: peripheral blood mononuclear cells (PBMCs), taken when the disease was refractory, from a patient treated with antithyroid drugs. The CDR3 here is CAISGDRERGTVDEQFF. Written as DNA, the CDR3 is TGTGCCATCAGTGGGGATAGAGAGCGGGGAACGGTCGATGAGCAGTTCTTC.